The clone carrying this T cell receptor (beta chain) was observed a few times. Its antigen remains unidentified. This sample was taken from a study of glioma-infiltrating T cells. Study in general: Glioblastomas were WHO grade IV, sampled at first diagnosis; low-grade were grade II.

Amplification of TCR alpha and beta CDR3 regions from RNA used iRepertoire nested multiplex PCR. TCRdb re-called the multiplex PCR reads through MiXCR, storing one row per CDR3 protein. Among more than 350,000 distinct CDR3 sequences listed, around 38% were seen once. The CDR3 contains 16 residues. V was pared by 8 bases and J by 0 bases, with 17 bases between. The germline V gene encodes CDR1 WSHSY and CDR2 SAAADI. Study-level points and caveats: Patients with low tissue-blood divergence carried a signature set of shared blood CDR3 motifs. Only very few CDR3 sequences appeared in both tissue and blood.

V usage is TRBV10-2 and J usage is TRBJ2-1; a possible D gene is TRBD2 (5 bases). The material sequenced was glioma tissue, nonneoplastic brain tissue, or PBMCs (not recorded which). The origin of this receptor is a human donor with low-grade glioma or glioblastoma, undergoing nonglioma brain surgery, or in good health (not recorded which). CDR3 coding DNA: TGCGCCAGCTGGGAAGTAGCGTTGAGCTCCTACAATGAGCAGTTCTTC. Translation gives CASWEVALSSYNEQFF.